The next 11 T cell receptor beta chains were all read from a single sample in a study of tumor and adjacent non-tumor tissue in lung cancer (dated 2018 in TCRdb). Receptor libraries were prepared by multiplex PCR. The instrument given in TCRdb is Illumina HiSeq 2500. TCRbeta libraries were built by three rounds of nested PCR using primers (Table S4), following protocols modified from ARM-PCR. Through fastp at Q25 and MiXCR, TCRdb rebuilt clones from the public reads, retaining in-frame beta chains. One record per CDR3 amino acid sequence lists the most common genes and DNA. For this sample the table gives 84,000 or so distinct CDR3 sequences, of which more than 60% were detected only once. Around 14% of the sample comes from the top ten. RNA was isolated from bulk, unsorted tissue, and RNA quality was assessed with a NanoDrop ND-1000 and an Agilent 2100. Sequenced: lung tumor tissue. The source is a man in his 70s with non-small cell lung cancer.

J is TRBJ2-1 and V is TRBV12-3 or TRBV12-4; 7 positions match TRBD1. CDR3 length: 14 amino acids. V dropped 6 bases and J dropped 6; count of bases not matched to a gene: 8. Here the CDR3 DNA reads TGTGCCAGCAGAGCCGGGACAGTCGGCAATGAGCAGTTCTTC. This gives the protein CASRAGTVGNEQFF.

With respect to this clonotype: A read error is possible here, since a much larger clone lies one base away. Lacking the conserved final phenylalanine or tryptophan, this CDR3 likely reflects a read error. The V call is TRBV5-6, the J call TRBJ2-7; D gene unclear. Germline V gene lookup returns CDR1 SGHDT and CDR2 YYEEEE. The CDR3 sequence is 13 residues long. V lost 1 base and J lost 0, with 5 bases in between. In nucleotides, the CDR3 is TGTGCCAGCAGCTTGTCTCTCTCCTACGAGCAGTACTAC. It codes for CASSLSLSYEQYY.

Ten or more counts support this clonotype. CDR3 loop: CASSDSASGSTDTQYF. Written as DNA, the CDR3 is TGTGCCAGCAGTGACTCGGCTAGCGGGAGCACAGATACGCAGTATTTT. V usage is TRBV6-4 and J usage is TRBJ2-3; 8 bases are a match to TRBD2. The ends lost 0 bases at V and 0 bases at J; junction bases unmatched: 2. CDR1 is MRHNA, CDR2 SNTAGT, per germline. The CDR3 consists of 16 residues.

The table lists this clonotype with many counts. The rearrangement joins TRBV5-4 to TRBJ1-2; weak D call: TRBD1 (5 bases). The CDR3 length is 14 residues. The germline gives CDR1 SGHNT, CDR2 YYREEE (reference sequence). The V and J ends lost 3 bases and 8 bases respectively, with 17 bases between them. The DNA of the CDR3 is TGTGCCAGCAGCTCCGAGGGCAGGGCGAGGGGCTACACCTTC. This gives the protein CASSSEGRARGYTF.

This clonotype has ten or more counts. The CDR3 nucleotides are TGCAGTGCCAGACACCCGGGACAGGGGGTCTACGAGCAGTACTTC. Its protein product is CSARHPGQGVYEQYF. The chain couples TRBV20-1 to TRBJ2-7, with TRBD1 identical over 11 bases. Trimming at V came to 6 bases and at J to 3 bases, leaving 10 bases not matched to a gene. The CDR3 is 15 amino acids. Germline V gene sequence: CDR1 DFQATT, CDR2 SNEGSKA (reference sequence).

With regard to this clonotype: One junction end disagrees with the germline gene, perhaps due to a read error. The CDR3 protein is CASSLDRAGGEHYF. In nucleotides, the CDR3 is TGTGCCAGCAGCTTAGATAGGGCGGGGGGAGAGCATTACTTC. The chain carries TRBV7-9 and TRBJ2-7; 8 bases are shared with TRBD2. Germline V CDR1 and CDR2: SEHNR, FQNEAQ (reference sequence). CDR3 size: 14 residues.

The rearrangement uses TRBV6-5 and TRBJ1-5; unclear D gene. Trimming pared 7 bases from V and 0 bases from J, leaving 25 bases between. The germline CDR1 and CDR2 sequences are MNHEY and SVGAGI. The CDR3 runs 19 residues. The CDR3 sequence: CASIKRPHGQTYSNQPQHF. CDR3 sequence (DNA): TGTGCCAGCATAAAAAGGCCGCACGGGCAGACTTATAGCAATCAGCCCCAGCATTTT.

This chain joins TRBV11-1 and TRBJ2-1, with 9 bases that match TRBD2. The CDR3 is 15 residues long. The V gene's germline CDR1 is SGHAT and CDR2 FQDESV (reference sequence). Trimming cost V 6 bases and J 9 bases; bases outside gene matches: 12. For the CDR3, the DNA is TGTGCCAGCAGTCAGAGGCTAGCGGGAACTGTTGAGCAGTTCTTC. Translation: CASSQRLAGTVEQFF.

A remark on this clonotype: The junction differs from germline at one of its ends, possibly a read error. The genes are TRBV29-1 and TRBJ2-2; weak D call: TRBD2 (7 bases). The CDR3 is 15 residues long. Looked up from germline, CDR1 is SQVTM and CDR2 is ANQGSEA. CDR3 in DNA: TGCAGCGTAAAAGGGGGGGCTCAGAACACCGTGGAGCTGTTTTTT. Translation: CSVKGGAQNTVELFF.

The rearrangement links TRBV6-6 to TRBJ1-5, with TRBD1 matching 8 bases. The CDR3 extends over 12 amino acids. Germline V gene lookup returns CDR1 MNHNY and CDR2 SVGAGI (reference sequence). Trimming removed 11 bases from V and 9 bases from J; junction bases left unmatched: 9. Here the CDR3 DNA reads TGTGCCGAAGGCCAGGGGGCTCTGCCCCAGCATTTT. It is translated as CAEGQGALPQHF.

With regard to this clonotype: Compared with germline, one end of the junction differs, possibly owing to a read error. The chain has TRBV5-5 and TRBJ2-3; 7 bases map to TRBD2. CDR1 is SGHKS and CDR2 is YYEKEE in the germline V gene (reference sequence). The CDR3 is 15 residues long. CDR3 nucleotides: TGTGCCAGCAGCCCCGGGGCTAGCGGCACGGATACGCAGTATTTT. Its translation: CASSPGASGTDTQYF.